A selection of T cell receptor beta chains follows, all from one sample in a study of shared clonotypes between healthy human individuals. Clones were sequenced by immunoSEQ multiplex PCR, and TCRdb holds only the in-frame ones, with some missing. The table records roughly 640,000 clones, roughly 97% of them present only once. Sequencing was carried out using naive CD4+ T cells sorted from blood. These receptors were taken from a woman in her thirties in good health. Each CDR3 is given with its conserved first and last residue. Fields, in order: clone size, V gene, CDR3 length, J gene, D gene, CDR3 DNA, CDR3 protein. A D gene is named only where the DNA matches it firmly. Size tells how often a clone was seen (once, few, many) or the class of an expanded clone, and some rows leave it out.

>.|TRBV7-9|17|TRBJ2-7|TRBD2
TGTGCCAGCAGCTTAGTTCTAGCGGGGGTATCCGTTTACGAGCAGTACTTC
CASSLVLAGVSVYEQYF
>.|TRBV2|14|TRBJ1-3|.
TGTGCCAGCACTCTGACGTCGACGGGAAACACCATATATTTT
CASTLTSTGNTIYF
>once|TRBV25-1|16|TRBJ2-1|TRBD2
TGTGCCAGCAGTGAAAAGGGACTAGCGGGTGGTAATGAGCAGTTCTTC
CASSEKGLAGGNEQFF
>.|TRBV4-1|14|TRBJ2-7|.
TGCGCCAGCAGCCAAGAACAAAGCTCCTACGAGCAGTACTTC
CASSQEQSSYEQYF
>.|TRBV6-6|14|TRBJ2-7|TRBD2
TGTGCCAGAAGTCGGTGGGAGGGCAATTACGAGCAGTACTTC
CARSRWEGNYEQYF
>.|TRBV5-8|15|TRBJ1-5|TRBD1
TGTGCCAGCAGATACTACAGGGGGCAGATTCAGCCCCAGCATTTT
CASRYYRGQIQPQHF
>.|TRBV28|14|TRBJ1-2|TRBD1
TGTGCCAGCAGTGATGCCAACAGGGGGCAGGGCTACACCTTC
CASSDANRGQGYTF
>.|TRBV7-2|11|TRBJ2-7|.
TGTGCCAGCAGCCGTACGGACGAGCAGTACTTC
CASSRTDEQYF
>few|TRBV7-9|13|TRBJ1-1|.
TGTGCCAGCACTAGGGTTGCGGACACTGAAGCTTTCTTT
CASTRVADTEAFF
>.|TRBV10-3|15|TRBJ2-1|TRBD1
TGTGCCATCAGCGCTCTGGGGACAGTTTACAATGAGCAGTTCTTC
CAISALGTVYNEQFF
>.|TRBV6-5|14|TRBJ1-6|TRBD1
TGTGCCAGCAGTCCGGGACAGGAGAATTCACCCCTCCACTTT
CASSPGQENSPLHF
>once|TRBV5-1|16|TRBJ2-7|.
TGCGCCAGCAGCTTGGCGTTGGTCGGGAGCTCTTACGAGCAGTACTTC
CASSLALVGSSYEQYF
>.|TRBV11-2|13|TRBJ2-2|.
TGTGCCAGCAGCTTTGGACGAACCGGGGAGCTGTTTTTT
CASSFGRTGELFF
>.|TRBV30|15|TRBJ2-2|.
TGTGCCTGGAGTGTACTGCGGGAGAACACCGGGGAGCTGTTTTTT
CAWSVLRENTGELFF
>.|TRBV29-1|13|TRBJ1-1|TRBD1
TGCAGCGTTCGGACAGGTGGGAACACTGAAGCTTTCTTT
CSVRTGGNTEAFF
>.|TRBV15|16|TRBJ2-7|TRBD2
TGTGCCACCAGCAGAGATGGAACTAGCGGGAGTTACGAGCAGTACTTC
CATSRDGTSGSYEQYF
>.|TRBV6-1|12|TRBJ2-7|.
TGTGCCAGCAGCGGGAGTGGCTACGAGCAGTACTTC
CASSGSGYEQYF
>.|TRBV19|15|TRBJ1-5|TRBD1
TGTGCCAGTAGTATTCGGGACAGGGGATATCAGCCCCAGCATTTT
CASSIRDRGYQPQHF
>.|TRBV6-1|14|TRBJ2-3|TRBD1
TGTGCCACCTTGAAGGGGGCGCAGACAGATACGCAGTATTTT
CATLKGAQTDTQYF
>.|TRBV5-1|14|TRBJ1-2|TRBD1
TGCGCCAGCAGCACTGGACAGGGAAGTGAGGGCTACACCTTC
CASSTGQGSEGYTF
>.|TRBV6-1|15|TRBJ2-5|TRBD1
TGTGCCAGCAGTGAATCCGCAGGGGGCCAAGAGACCCAGTACTTC
CASSESAGGQETQYF
>once|TRBV11-2|15|TRBJ2-7|.
TGTGCCAGCAGCGGAACTCGGGACTCCTCCTACGAGCAGTACTTC
CASSGTRDSSYEQYF
>.|TRBV27|13|TRBJ2-5|.
TGTGCCAGCAGCACCGCTCCACTTGAGACCCAGTACTTC
CASSTAPLETQYF